Sequencing of this T cell receptor beta chain was carried out in a study of shared clonotypes between healthy human individuals (dated by TCRdb to 2018 to 2020). For the study in its entirety: Three men and a couple of women, aged 18 to 49 years, made up the cohort. To estimate repertoire size and how much clonotype sharing occurs between individuals, the study deeply sequenced the blood TCR repertoires of several healthy adults. Libraries were prepared and TCR repertoires were sequenced by different laboratories using diverse techniques, in order to increase sequencing depth and limit assay-specific biases. Between about 0.8 and 9.5 billion PBMCs per donor were obtained by leukapheresis. Per donor, three plates each were used for CD4 naive and CD4 memory, two for CD8 naive, and one for CD8 memory.

Using the deep immunoSEQ assay, TCR CDR3 regions were amplified from genomic DNA by multiplex PCR. Extracted genomic DNA from each cell subset was distributed evenly across all wells of several immunoSEQ 96-well plates, and each plate was treated as a replicate. Each replicate PCR for sorted subsets received about 0.2 ug genomic DNA, equal to roughly 33,000 T cell genomes. The purified libraries were quantified using a Qubit 3.0 fluorometer, sized with a Bioanalyzer 2100, and then quantified again using the KAPA Library Quantification kit. Every immunoSEQ 96-well plate was sequenced on a dedicated single-read 150-cycle Illumina NextSeq 550 flow cell. The study's processing was this. The immunoSEQ output contained only junctional sequences without quality scores, so filtering could not match that applied to full-length reads. To assign V/J genes and CDR3, sequences were annotated using PyIR, a Python wrapper for IgBLAST v1.9, with IMGT germline references. Reads were removed for weak V/J assignments (E-value above 1e-6), missing CDR3, stop codons, out-of-frame junctions, or ambiguous translated residues. A V3J clonotype was defined by an identical inferred V gene, J gene, and CDR3 amino acid sequence. Percentage overlap between repertoires was calculated by dividing the number of shared unique clonotypes by the size of the smaller repertoire. Repertoire richness was assessed with RTK rarefaction, the Chao1 estimator, and Recon v2.1 estimates of unobserved clonotypes. Generation probabilities were computed with OLGA for all TCRbeta clonotypes obtained by the gDNA method from several donors. Held by TCRdb, this immuneACCESS table contains in-frame sequences only and omits some clones. Under half of the omission traces to an unresolved V gene where checked; the cause of the rest is unknown. V and J calls plus clone size are reproduced from that table; the DNA served to infer D and trimming. This sample comprises millions of clones, around 95% of them detected only once. The top ten clones comprise more than 0.1% of the sample.

Donors were healthy HIV-negative adults with no recently reported acute infections or vaccinations. Only Caucasian adults living in Nashville, Tennessee, USA were represented among the donors. Magnetic negative selection was used to enrich CD4+ T cells, after which naive cells were positively selected on CD45RA and the negative fraction became the memory subset. After blood collection by leukapheresis, PBMCs were isolated using Ficoll-Histopaque density gradient centrifugation and then cryopreserved in the vapor phase of liquid nitrogen. Purity and quantity of every magnetically sorted T cell population were checked by analytical flow cytometry. Genomic DNA was isolated from every sorted fraction and measured by UV absorbance on a Nanodrop 2000c. The research as a whole found: Rarefaction of sorted-subset datasets indicated incomplete sequencing despite the large sequencing depth. Sampling was limited to blood, and TCR repertoires in tissue likely differ from TCR repertoires in blood. The genetic and exposure-history diversity represented was limited by the small number of donors. Across a few donors, about 5.2% of naive CD4, approximately 3.6% of naive CD8, roughly 2.3% of memory CD4, and approximately 0.4% of memory CD8 clonotypes were shared. Based on pairwise subsampling, the degree of clonotype sharing among donors was expected to be affected by sequencing depth. Compared with non-shared clonotypes, the clonotypes found in all four sorted-subset donors had higher generation probabilities. Larger estimated clonotype richness was generally found for naive subsets than for memory subsets.

A word on this clone: No antigen is known for it. The input lacks base qualities; no much larger clone sits a single base away.

V sheds 8 bases and J sheds 0 bases, leaving 10 bases between their ends. Its CDR3 holds 14 amino acids, cysteine through phenylalanine. Of the read, only the CDR3 DNA is kept; its 42 bases are in frame from base 1. In the germline V gene, CDR1 corresponds to MRHNA and CDR2 to SNTAGT. The chain is assembled from TRBV6-4 and TRBJ2-2, with the D gene not clear enough to name. This TCR came from a man aged 18 to 29 in good health. The sample consisted of naive CD4+ T cells sorted from blood. The cell subset or site label, read with the paper, signifies: CD45RA+ positively selected. This receptor carries the CDR3 CASALGANTGELFF. In nucleotides, the sequence is TGTGCCAGCGCCCTTGGGGCGAACACCGGGGAGCTGTTTTTT.